Listed here is a single TCR beta chain. Sequencing was performed with immunoSEQ multiplex PCR; in TCRdb, only in-frame clones are kept and a portion is missing. Among some 150,000 clones listed, 93% were seen once. The data stem from a study of control samples from healthy donors and cancer patients. Germline V CDR1 and CDR2: ENHRY, SYGVKD. V lost 4 bases to trimming and J lost 13 bases; unmatched junction nucleotides: 8. CDR3 length: 13 amino acids. The chain uses TRBV10-3 and TRBJ2-5, with TRBD1 matching 11 bases. Sequenced: blood. The TCR was taken from a man aged 50 or older in good health. CDR3 region: CAISVDRGPPRYF. CDR3 sequence (DNA): TGTGCCATCAGTGTGGACAGGGGGCCGCCTCGGTACTTC.